The entry below describes one T cell receptor (beta chain). Only in-frame clones appear in the TCRdb table, and some are missing; sequencing was by immunoSEQ multiplex PCR. The table records approximately 260,000 clones, approximately 90% of them present only once. This entry belongs to a study of blood T cell repertoires in COVID-19. Study members were between roughly 18 and 100 years old and lived in 20 to 30 US regions. The sequence came from a woman aged 40 to 55 with acute COVID-19. The sequenced sample consisted of PBMCs or T cells enriched from blood (not recorded which).

CDR3 in amino acids: CASSPDQFGGGDEKLFF. The CDR3 bases are TGTGCCAGCTCACCAGACCAATTTGGAGGGGGGGATGAAAAACTGTTTTTT. V usage is TRBV18 and J usage is TRBJ1-4; perhaps TRBD1 as D (6 bases). The V and J ends lost 2 bases and 6 bases respectively, with 19 bases between them. CDR3 length: 17 residues. CDR1 and CDR2 (germline): KGHSH, LQKENI.